The clone carrying this TCR beta chain has a count of ten or more. Its matching antigen is unknown. This sample is drawn from a study of T cells in Graves' hyperthyroidism and ophthalmopathy. Exclusion criteria comprised uncontrolled infection, other autoimmune disease, pregnancy or lactation. Diagnoses were established using clinical symptoms, serum thyroxine and TRAb, thyroid ultrasound and orbital computed tomography. From 10 ml of fresh peripheral blood, PBMCs were isolated. Study findings and constraints: Before onset, ophthalmopathy was predicted by the model a median roughly six months earlier.

The germline V gene has CDR1 DFQATT and CDR2 SNEGSKA (reference sequence). The V end lost 6 bases, the J end lost 4 bases, and 13 bases lay between the germline ends. CDR3 size: 13 residues. Amplification of TCR beta CDR3 regions was performed using RNA transcripts as template. TCR CDR3 regions were first amplified by RT-PCR with HTBI primers. A single record per CDR3 protein comes from TCRdb applying MiXCR to the multiplex PCR reads. The sample holds approximately 600,000 distinct CDR3 sequences; under 25% are singletons and the top ten take 30% to 40%. The origin of this receptor is a young man with Graves' ophthalmopathy. The chain recombines TRBV20-1 with TRBJ2-4; TRBD2 might be the D (6 bases). Sample: blood. CDR3 DNA sequence: TGCAGTGCCCCGGGACTTCTAAAAAACATTCAGTACTTC. Its translation: CSAPGLLKNIQYF.